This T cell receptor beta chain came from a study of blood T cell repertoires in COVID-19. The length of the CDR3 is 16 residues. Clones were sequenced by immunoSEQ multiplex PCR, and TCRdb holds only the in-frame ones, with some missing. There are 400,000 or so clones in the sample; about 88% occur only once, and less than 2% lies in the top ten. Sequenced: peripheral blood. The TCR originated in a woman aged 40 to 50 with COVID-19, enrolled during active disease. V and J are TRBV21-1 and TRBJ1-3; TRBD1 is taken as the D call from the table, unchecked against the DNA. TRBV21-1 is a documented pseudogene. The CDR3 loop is CASSTHQVPSGNTIYF. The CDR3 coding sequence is TGTGCCAGCAGCACCCATCAGGTCCCCTCTGGAAACACCATATATTTT.